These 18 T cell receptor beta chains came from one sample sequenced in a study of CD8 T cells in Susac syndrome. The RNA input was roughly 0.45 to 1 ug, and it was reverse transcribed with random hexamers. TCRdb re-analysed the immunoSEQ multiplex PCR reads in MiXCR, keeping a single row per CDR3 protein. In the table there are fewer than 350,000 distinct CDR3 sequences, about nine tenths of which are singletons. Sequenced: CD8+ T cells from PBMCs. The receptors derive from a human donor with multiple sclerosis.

The CDR3 protein is CARSTRAFF. The CDR3 coding sequence is TGTGCCCGTTCCACCCGAGCTTTCTTT. The chain couples TRBV27 to TRBJ1-1, with D unresolved. Per germline, CDR1 MNHEY and CDR2 SMNVEV (reference sequence). CDR3 length equals 9 residues. V was cut by 11 bases and J by 10 bases, with 11 bases left in between.

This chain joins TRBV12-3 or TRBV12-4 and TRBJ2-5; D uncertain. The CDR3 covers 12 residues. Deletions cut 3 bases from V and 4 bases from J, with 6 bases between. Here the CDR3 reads CASSFSGETQYF. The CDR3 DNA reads TGTGCCAGCAGTTTTTCAGGAGAGACCCAGTACTTC.

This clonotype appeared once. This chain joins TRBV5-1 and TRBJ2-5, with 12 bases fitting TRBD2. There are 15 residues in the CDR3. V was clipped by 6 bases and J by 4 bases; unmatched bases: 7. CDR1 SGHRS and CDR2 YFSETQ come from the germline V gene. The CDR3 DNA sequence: TGCGCCAGCAACTTACTAGCGGGAGGCACAGAGACCCAGTACTTC. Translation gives CASNLLAGGTETQYF. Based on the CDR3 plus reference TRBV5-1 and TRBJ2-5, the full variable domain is KAGVTQTPRYLIKTRGQQVTLSCSPISGHRSVSWYQQTPGQGLQFLFEYFSETQRNKGNFPGRFSGRQFSNSRSEMNVSTLELGDSALYLCASNLLAGGTETQYFGPGTRLLVL.

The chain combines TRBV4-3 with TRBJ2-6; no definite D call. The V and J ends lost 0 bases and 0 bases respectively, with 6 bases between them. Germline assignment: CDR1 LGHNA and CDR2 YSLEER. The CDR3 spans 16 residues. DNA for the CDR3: TGCGCCAGCAGCCAAGAAGGAAACTCTGGGGCCAACGTCCTGACTTTC. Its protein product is CASSQEGNSGANVLTF.

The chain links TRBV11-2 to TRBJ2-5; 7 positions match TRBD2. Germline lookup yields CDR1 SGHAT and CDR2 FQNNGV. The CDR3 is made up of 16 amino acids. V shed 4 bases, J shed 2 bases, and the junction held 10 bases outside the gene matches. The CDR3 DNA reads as TGTGCCAGCAGCTCACCGGGGGGAATATTACAAGAGACCCAGTACTTC. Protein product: CASSSPGGILQETQYF.

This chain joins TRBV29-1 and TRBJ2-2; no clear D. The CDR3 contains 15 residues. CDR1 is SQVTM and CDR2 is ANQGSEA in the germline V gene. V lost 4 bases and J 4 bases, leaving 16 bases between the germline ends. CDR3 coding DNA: TGCAGCGTTGTTTGGAGTACCCACAGCACCGGGGAGCTGTTTTTT. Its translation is CSVVWSTHSTGELFF.

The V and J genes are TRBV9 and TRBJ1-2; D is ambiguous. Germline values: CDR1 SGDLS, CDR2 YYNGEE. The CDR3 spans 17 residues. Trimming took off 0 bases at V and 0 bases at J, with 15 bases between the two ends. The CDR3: CASSVASGRASNYGYTF. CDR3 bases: TGTGCCAGCAGCGTAGCGTCGGGAAGGGCTTCTAACTATGGCTACACCTTC.

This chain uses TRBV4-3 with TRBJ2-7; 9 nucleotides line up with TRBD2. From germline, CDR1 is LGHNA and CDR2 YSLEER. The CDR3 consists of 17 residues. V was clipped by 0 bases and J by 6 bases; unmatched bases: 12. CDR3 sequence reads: CASSQERAGLAPLEQYF. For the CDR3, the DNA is TGCGCCAGCAGCCAAGAGCGAGCGGGACTAGCTCCTCTCGAGCAGTACTTC.

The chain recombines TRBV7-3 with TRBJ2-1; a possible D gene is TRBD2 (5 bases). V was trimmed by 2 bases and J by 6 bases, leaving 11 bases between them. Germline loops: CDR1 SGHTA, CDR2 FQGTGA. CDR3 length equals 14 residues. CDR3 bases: TGTGCCAGCAGCTTACCAGGTCGGGGCAATGAGCAGTTCTTC. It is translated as CASSLPGRGNEQFF.

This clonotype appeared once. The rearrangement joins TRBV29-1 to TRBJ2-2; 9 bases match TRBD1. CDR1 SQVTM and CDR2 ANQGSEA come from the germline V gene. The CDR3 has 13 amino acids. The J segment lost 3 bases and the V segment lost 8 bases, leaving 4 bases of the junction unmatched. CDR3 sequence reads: CSTRTGDTGELFF. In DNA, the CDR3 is TGCAGCACCCGGACAGGGGACACCGGGGAGCTGTTTTTT.

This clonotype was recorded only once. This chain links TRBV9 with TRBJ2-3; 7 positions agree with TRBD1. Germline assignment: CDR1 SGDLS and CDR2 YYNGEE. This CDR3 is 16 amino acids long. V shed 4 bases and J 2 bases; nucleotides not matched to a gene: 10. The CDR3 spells CASSLPGTEITDTQYF. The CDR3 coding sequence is TGTGCCAGCAGCCTACCCGGGACAGAGATCACAGATACGCAGTATTTT.

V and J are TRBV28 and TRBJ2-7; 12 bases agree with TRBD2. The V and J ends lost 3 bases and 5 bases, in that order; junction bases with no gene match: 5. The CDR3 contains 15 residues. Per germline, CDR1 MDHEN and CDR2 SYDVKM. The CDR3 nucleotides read TGTGCCAGCAGTTTCCGACTAGCGGGAGACAACGAGCAGTACTTC. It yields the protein CASSFRLAGDNEQYF.

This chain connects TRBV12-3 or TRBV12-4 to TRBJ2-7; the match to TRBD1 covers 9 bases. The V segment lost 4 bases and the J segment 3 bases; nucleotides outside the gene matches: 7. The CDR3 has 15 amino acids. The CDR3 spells CASSSPRTGDYEQYF. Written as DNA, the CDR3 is TGTGCCAGCAGTTCTCCCCGGACAGGGGACTACGAGCAGTACTTC.

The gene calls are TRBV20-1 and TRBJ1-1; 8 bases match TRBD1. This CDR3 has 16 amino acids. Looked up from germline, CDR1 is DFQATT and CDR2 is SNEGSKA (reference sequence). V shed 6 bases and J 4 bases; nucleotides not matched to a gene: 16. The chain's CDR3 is CSARPPAGGHFTEAFF. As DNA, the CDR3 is TGCAGTGCCCGCCCCCCGGCAGGGGGCCATTTCACTGAAGCTTTCTTT.

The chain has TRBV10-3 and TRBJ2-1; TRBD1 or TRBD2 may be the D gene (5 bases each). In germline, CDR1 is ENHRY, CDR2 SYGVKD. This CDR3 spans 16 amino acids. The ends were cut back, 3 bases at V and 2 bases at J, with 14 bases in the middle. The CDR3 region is CAISEWDPRTYNEQFF. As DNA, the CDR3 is TGTGCCATCAGTGAATGGGACCCTAGAACCTACAATGAGCAGTTCTTC.

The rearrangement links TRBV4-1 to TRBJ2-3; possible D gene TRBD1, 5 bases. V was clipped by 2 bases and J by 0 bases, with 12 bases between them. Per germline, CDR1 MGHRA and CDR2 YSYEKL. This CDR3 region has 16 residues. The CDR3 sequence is CASSQSRTSSTDTQYF. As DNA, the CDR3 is TGCGCCAGCAGCCAATCCAGGACATCTAGCACAGATACGCAGTATTTT.

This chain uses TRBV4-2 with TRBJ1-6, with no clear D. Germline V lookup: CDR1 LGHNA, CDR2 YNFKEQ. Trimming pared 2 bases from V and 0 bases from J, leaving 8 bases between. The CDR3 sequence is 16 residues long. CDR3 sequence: CASSQTVSSYNSPLHF. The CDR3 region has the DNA TGTGCCAGCAGCCAAACAGTCAGCTCCTATAATTCACCCCTCCACTTT.

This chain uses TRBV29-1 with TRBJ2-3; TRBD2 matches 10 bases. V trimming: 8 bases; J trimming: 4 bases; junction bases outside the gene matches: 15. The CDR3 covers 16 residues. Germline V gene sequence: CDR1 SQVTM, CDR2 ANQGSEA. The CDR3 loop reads CSPMGIAGGLADTQYF. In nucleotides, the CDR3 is TGCAGCCCCATGGGGATAGCGGGAGGTTTGGCAGATACGCAGTATTTT.